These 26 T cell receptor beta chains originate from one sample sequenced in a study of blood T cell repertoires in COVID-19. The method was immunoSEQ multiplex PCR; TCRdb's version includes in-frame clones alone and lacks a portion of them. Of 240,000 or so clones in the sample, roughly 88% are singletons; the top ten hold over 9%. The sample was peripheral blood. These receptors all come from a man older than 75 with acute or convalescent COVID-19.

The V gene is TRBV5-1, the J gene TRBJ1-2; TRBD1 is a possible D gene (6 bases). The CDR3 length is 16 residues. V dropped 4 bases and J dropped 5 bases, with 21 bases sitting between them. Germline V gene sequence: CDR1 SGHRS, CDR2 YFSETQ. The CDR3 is CASSPREGEGGYGYTF. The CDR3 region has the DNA TGCGCCAGCAGCCCCCGAGAGGGGGAAGGAGGTTATGGCTACACCTTC.

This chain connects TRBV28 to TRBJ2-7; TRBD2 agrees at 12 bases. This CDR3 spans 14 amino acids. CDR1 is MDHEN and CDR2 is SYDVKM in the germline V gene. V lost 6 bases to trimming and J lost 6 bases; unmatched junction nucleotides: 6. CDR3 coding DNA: TGTGCCAGCAGAACTAGCGGGAGGACGCGCGAGCAGTACTTC. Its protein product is CASRTSGRTREQYF.

The CDR3 sequence is CASTQAGTGRQETQYF. CDR3 DNA: TGTGCCAGCACCCAGGCCGGGACAGGCCGCCAAGAGACCCAGTACTTC. V gene TRBV27 combines with J gene TRBJ2-5; 8 positions agree with TRBD1. The CDR3 is 16 residues long. The V segment lost 7 bases and the J segment 1 base; nucleotides outside the gene matches: 11. Germline assignment: CDR1 MNHEY and CDR2 SMNVEV (reference sequence).

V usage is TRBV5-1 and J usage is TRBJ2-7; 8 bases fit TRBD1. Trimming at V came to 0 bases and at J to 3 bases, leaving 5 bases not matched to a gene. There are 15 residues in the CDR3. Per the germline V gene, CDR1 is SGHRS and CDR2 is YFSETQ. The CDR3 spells CASSLEARGLYEQYF. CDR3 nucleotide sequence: TGCGCCAGCAGCTTGGAGGCCAGGGGGCTCTACGAGCAGTACTTC.

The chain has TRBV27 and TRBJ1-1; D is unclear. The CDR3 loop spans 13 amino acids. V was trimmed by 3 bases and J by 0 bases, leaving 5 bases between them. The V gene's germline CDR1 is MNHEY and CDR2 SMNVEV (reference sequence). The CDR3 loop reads CASSFTVNTEAFF. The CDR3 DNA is TGTGCCAGCAGTTTCACAGTGAACACTGAAGCTTTCTTT.

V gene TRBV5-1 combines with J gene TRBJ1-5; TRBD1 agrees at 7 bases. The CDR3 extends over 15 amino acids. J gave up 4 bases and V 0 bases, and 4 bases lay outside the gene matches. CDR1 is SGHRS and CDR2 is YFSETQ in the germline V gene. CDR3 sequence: CASSLGTGVNQPQHF. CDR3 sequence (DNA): TGCGCCAGCAGCTTGGGCACAGGGGTTAATCAGCCCCAGCATTTT.

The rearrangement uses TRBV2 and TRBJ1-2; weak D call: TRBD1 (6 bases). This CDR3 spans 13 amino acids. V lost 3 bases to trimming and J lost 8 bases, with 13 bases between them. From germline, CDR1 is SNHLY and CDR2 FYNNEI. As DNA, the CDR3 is TGTGCCAGCAGTGACCAGGGGCTGGAGGGCTACACCTTC. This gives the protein CASSDQGLEGYTF.

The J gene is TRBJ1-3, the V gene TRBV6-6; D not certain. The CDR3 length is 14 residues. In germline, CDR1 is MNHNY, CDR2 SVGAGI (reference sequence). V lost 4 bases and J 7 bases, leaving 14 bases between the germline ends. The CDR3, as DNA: TGTGCCAGCAGTTTTGGAGAACGGGAGAACACCATATATTTT. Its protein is CASSFGERENTIYF.

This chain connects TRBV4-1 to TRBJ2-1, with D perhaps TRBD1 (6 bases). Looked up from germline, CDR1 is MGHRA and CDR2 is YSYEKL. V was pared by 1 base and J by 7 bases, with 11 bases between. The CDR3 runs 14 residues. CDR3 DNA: TGCGCCAGCAGCCAAGGAACAGGGAAGAATGAGCAGTTCTTC. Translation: CASSQGTGKNEQFF.

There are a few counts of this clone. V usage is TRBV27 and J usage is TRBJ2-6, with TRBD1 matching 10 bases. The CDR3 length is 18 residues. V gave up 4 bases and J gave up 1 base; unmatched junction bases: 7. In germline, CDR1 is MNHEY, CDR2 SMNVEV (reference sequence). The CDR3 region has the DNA TGTGCCAGCAGTTCCGACAGGGGGCGTAGATCTGGGGCCAACGTCCTGACTTTC. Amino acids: CASSSDRGRRSGANVLTF.

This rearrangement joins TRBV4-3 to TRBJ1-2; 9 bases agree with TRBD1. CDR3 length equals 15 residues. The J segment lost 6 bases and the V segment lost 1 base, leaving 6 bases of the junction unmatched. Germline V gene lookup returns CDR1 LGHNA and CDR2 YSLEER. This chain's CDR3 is CASSQVWTGVNGYTF. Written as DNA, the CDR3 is TGCGCCAGCAGCCAAGTCTGGACAGGGGTCAATGGCTACACCTTC.

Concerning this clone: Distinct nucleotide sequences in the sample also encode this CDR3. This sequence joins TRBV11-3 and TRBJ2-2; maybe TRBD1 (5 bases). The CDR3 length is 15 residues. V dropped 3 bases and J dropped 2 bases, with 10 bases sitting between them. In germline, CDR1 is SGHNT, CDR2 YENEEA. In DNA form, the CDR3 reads TGTGCCAGCAGCTTGGGGCAGCTTAACACCGGGGAGCTGTTTTTT. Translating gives CASSLGQLNTGELFF. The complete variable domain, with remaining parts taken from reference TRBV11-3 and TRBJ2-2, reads EAGVVQSPRYKIIEKKQPVAFWCNPISGHNTLYWYLQNLGQGPELLIRYENEEAVDDSQLPKDRFSAERLKGVDSTLKIQPAELGDSAVYLCASSLGQLNTGELFFGEGSRLTVL.

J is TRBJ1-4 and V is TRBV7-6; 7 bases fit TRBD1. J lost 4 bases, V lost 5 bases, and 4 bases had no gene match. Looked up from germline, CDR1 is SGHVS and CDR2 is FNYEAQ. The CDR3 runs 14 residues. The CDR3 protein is CASSRDSLNEKLFF. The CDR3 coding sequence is TGTGCCAGCAGCCGGGACAGCCTTAATGAAAAACTGTTTTTT.

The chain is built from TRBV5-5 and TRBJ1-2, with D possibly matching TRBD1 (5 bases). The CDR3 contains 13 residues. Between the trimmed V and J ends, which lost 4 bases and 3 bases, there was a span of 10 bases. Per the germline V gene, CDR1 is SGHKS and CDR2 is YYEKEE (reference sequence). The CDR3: CASSAIGDYGYTF. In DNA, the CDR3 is TGTGCCAGCAGCGCGATAGGGGACTATGGCTACACCTTC.

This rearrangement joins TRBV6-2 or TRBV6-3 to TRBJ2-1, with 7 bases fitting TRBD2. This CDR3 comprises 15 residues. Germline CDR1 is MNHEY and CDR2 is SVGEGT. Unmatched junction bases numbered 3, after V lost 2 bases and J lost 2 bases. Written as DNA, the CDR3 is TGTGCCAGCAGTTACGGGGGGGTCCCCTACAATGAGCAGTTCTTC. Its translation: CASSYGGVPYNEQFF.

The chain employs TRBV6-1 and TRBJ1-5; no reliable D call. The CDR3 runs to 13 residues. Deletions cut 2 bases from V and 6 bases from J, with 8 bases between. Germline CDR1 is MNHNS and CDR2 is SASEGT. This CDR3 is CASSERGLQPQHF. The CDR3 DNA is TGTGCCAGCAGTGAACGGGGTCTTCAGCCCCAGCATTTT.

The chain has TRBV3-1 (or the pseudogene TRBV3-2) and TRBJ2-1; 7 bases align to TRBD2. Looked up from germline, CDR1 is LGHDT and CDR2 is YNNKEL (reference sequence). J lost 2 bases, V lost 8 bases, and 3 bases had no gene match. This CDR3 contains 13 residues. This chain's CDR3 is CASLSGTYNEQFF. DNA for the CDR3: TGTGCCAGCCTCAGCGGGACCTACAATGAGCAGTTCTTC.

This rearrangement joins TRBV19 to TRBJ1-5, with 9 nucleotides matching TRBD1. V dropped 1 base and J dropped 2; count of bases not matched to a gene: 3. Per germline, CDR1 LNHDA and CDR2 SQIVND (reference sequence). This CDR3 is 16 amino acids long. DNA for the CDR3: TGTGCCAGTAGTATAGTGGGACAGGGTGGCAATCAGCCCCAGCATTTT. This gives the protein CASSIVGQGGNQPQHF.

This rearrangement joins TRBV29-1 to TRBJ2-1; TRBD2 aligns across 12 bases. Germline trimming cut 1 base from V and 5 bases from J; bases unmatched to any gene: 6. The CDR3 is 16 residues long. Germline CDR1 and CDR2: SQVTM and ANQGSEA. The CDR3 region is CSVEGLAGGPNNEQFF. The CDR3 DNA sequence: TGCAGCGTTGAAGGGCTAGCGGGAGGGCCTAACAATGAGCAGTTCTTC.

The CDR3 coding sequence is TGTGCCAGCACCCCCGACACTCTCACAGATACGCAGTATTTT. It yields the protein CASTPDTLTDTQYF. The chain couples TRBV11-2 to TRBJ2-3; no definite D call. V lost 7 bases, J lost 2 bases, and 13 bases lay in between. The germline CDR1 and CDR2 sequences are SGHAT and FQNNGV. The CDR3 consists of 14 residues. The complete variable domain, with remaining parts taken from reference TRBV11-2 and TRBJ2-3, reads EAGVAQSPRYKIIEKRQSVAFWCNPISGHATLYWYQQILGQGPKLLIQFQNNGVVDDSQLPKDRFSAERLKGVDSTLKIQPAKLEDSAVYLCASTPDTLTDTQYFGPGTRLTVL.

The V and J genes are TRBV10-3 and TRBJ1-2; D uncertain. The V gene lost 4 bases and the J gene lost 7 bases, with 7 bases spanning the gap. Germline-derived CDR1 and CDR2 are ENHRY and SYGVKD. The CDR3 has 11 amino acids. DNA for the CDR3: TGTGCCATCAGTGTTTCGGGTGGCTACACCTTC. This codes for CAISVSGGYTF.

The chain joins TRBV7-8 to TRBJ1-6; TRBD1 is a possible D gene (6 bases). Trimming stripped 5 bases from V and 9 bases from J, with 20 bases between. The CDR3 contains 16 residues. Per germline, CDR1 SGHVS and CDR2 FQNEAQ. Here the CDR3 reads CASSNRVVGPFSPLHF. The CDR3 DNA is TGTGCCAGCAGCAACAGGGTCGTCGGCCCCTTTTCACCCCTCCACTTT.

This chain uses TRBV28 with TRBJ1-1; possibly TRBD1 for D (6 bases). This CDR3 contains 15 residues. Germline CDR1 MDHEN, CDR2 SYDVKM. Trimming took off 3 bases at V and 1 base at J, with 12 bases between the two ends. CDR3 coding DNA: TGTGCCAGCAGTTTGGCGGGGGCGGGGAACACTGAAGCTTTCTTT. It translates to CASSLAGAGNTEAFF.

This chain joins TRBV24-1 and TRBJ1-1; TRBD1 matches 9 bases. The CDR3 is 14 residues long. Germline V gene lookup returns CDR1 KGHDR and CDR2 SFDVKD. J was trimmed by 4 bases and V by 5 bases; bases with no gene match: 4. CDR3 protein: CATSGGQGSTEAFF. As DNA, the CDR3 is TGTGCCACCAGTGGTGGACAGGGGAGCACTGAAGCTTTCTTT.

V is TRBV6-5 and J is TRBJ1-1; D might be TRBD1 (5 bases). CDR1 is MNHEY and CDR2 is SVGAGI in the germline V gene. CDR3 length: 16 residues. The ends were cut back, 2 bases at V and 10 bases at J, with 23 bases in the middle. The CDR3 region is CASSYAAGQGLALAFF. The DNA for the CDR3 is TGTGCCAGCAGTTACGCGGCAGGGCAGGGCTTAGCTTTAGCTTTCTTT.

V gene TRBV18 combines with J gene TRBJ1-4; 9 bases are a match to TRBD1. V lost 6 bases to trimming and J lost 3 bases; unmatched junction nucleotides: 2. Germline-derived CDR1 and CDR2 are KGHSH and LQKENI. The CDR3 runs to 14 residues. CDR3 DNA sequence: TGTGCCAGCTCCCGACAGGGGGCTAATGAAAAACTGTTTTTT. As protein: CASSRQGANEKLFF.